This T cell receptor (beta chain) was identified during a study of radiation and T cells in renal cell carcinoma. This CDR3 is built from 15 residues. The germline V and J ends were trimmed by 5 bases and 6 bases, with 17 bases remaining between them. Germline loops: CDR1 LGHNT, CDR2 FRNRAP. Sequencing used immunoSEQ multiplex PCR; TCRdb keeps in-frame clones, though not all of them. This sample has roughly 100,000 clones, with 70% to 85% found just once. Specified time point: baseline pretreatment blood. Treatment noted: 15 Gy SBRT to primary tumor, nephrectomy 4 weeks later. The sequence was collected from a man aged 55 to 70 with renal cell carcinoma. The sample in question was blood, obtained from a patient whose treatment included radiotherapy and nephrectomy. The gene calls are TRBV12-5 and TRBJ2-1, with D possibly being TRBD1 (6 bases). The CDR3 reads CASGKTGMSGNEQFF. CDR3 coding DNA: TGTGCTAGTGGTAAAACAGGGATGTCGGGCAATGAGCAGTTCTTC.